The clone carrying this T cell receptor beta chain was counted ten times or more. Its antigen is unknown. Trimming took off 4 bases at V and 0 bases at J, with 11 bases between the two ends. The length of the CDR3 is 15 residues. Germline lookup yields CDR1 SGHTS and CDR2 YDEGEE. The sample is drawn from a study of T cells in Graves' hyperthyroidism and ophthalmopathy. Amplification of TCR beta CDR3 regions was performed using RNA transcripts as template. The primer set for the first-round RT-PCR of the TCR CDR3 was HTBI. A single record per CDR3 protein comes from TCRdb applying MiXCR to the multiplex PCR reads. The sample gives 620,000 or so distinct CDR3 sequences, roughly 15% of which show up once; around an eighth is in the top ten. Findings of the study overall: The blood repertoire included most of the expanded thyroid clonotypes above 0.001. The model anticipated ophthalmopathy a median about six months pre-onset. Ophthalmopathy was separated from stable hyperthyroidism by a 13 V-J model.

The receptor was derived from a woman between 50 and 59 years old with Graves' ophthalmopathy. The specimen was blood. The J gene is TRBJ2-1, the V gene TRBV5-8; tentative D call: TRBD2 (5 bases). CDR3 nucleotide sequence: TGTGCCAGCAGCCTTAGCGTAAGCTCCTACAATGAGCAGTTCTTC. Its translation: CASSLSVSSYNEQFF.